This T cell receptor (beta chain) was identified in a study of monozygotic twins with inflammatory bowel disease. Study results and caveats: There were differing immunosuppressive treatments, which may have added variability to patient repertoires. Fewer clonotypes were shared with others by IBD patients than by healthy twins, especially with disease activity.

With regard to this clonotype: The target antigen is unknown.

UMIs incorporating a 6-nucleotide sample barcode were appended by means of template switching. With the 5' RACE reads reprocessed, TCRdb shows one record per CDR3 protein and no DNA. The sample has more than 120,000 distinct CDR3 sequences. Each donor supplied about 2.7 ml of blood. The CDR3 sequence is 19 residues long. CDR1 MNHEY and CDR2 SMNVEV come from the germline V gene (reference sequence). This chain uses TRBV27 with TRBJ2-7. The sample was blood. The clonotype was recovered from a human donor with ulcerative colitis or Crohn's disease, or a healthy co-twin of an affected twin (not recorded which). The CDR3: CASSLWVPNHRVYSYEQYF.